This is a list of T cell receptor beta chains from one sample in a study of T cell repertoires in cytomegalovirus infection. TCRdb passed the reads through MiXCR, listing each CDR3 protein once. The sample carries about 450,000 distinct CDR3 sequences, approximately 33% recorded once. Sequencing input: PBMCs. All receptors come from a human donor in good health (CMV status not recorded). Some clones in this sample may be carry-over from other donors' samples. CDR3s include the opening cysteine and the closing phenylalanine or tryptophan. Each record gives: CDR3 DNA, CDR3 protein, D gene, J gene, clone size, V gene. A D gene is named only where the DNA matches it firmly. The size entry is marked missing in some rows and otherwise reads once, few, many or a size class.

CDR3nt: TGTGCCAGCAGCTTACAGCAAATCCAGGGGAGCTACACCTTC
CDR3aa: CASSLQQIQGSYTF
d_gene: NA
j_gene: TRBJ1-2
abundance: many
v_gene: TRBV7-2

CDR3nt: TGCAGTGCCCGAGGAGGGGACTCCTACGAGCAGTACTTC
CDR3aa: CSARGGDSYEQYF
d_gene: NA
j_gene: TRBJ2-7
abundance: NA
v_gene: TRBV20-1

CDR3nt: TGTGCCAGCAGCTCGAGGACTAGCGGGGGGTCAGGGGATCAGTACTTC
CDR3aa: CASSSRTSGGSGDQYF
d_gene: TRBD2
j_gene: TRBJ2-4
abundance: few
v_gene: TRBV11-2

CDR3nt: TGCAGTGCTAGAGATGTCAGGGTCCCGAATCAGCCCCAGCATTTT
CDR3aa: CSARDVRVPNQPQHF
d_gene: NA
j_gene: TRBJ1-5
abundance: NA
v_gene: TRBV20-1

CDR3nt: TGTGCCAGCAGCTTCGCCTGGGGACAGGGGGCAGGGGCCACTGAAGCTTTCTTT
CDR3aa: CASSFAWGQGAGATEAFF
d_gene: TRBD1
j_gene: TRBJ1-1
abundance: many
v_gene: TRBV7-2

CDR3nt: TGCAGTGCTTTAGACAGGGTCAATCAGCCCCAGCATTTT
CDR3aa: CSALDRVNQPQHF
d_gene: TRBD1
j_gene: TRBJ1-5
abundance: few
v_gene: TRBV20-1

CDR3nt: TGTGCCAGCAGCCAAGCGTACGGTAATCAGCCCCAGCATTTT
CDR3aa: CASSQAYGNQPQHF
d_gene: NA
j_gene: TRBJ1-5
abundance: few
v_gene: TRBV3-1

CDR3nt: TGTGCCACCAGCCTTTGGGGTAGCACCGGGGAGCTGTTTTTT
CDR3aa: CATSLWGSTGELFF
d_gene: NA
j_gene: TRBJ2-2
abundance: few
v_gene: TRBV15

CDR3nt: TGTGCCTGGAGTGTACACGGGACAGGGGGCATGAACACTGAAGCTTTCTTT
CDR3aa: CAWSVHGTGGMNTEAFF
d_gene: TRBD1
j_gene: TRBJ1-1
abundance: NA
v_gene: TRBV30

CDR3nt: TGTGCCAGCAGGTACCGGGACCTCCAGGAAGCAACTAATGAAAAACTGTTTTTT
CDR3aa: CASRYRDLQEATNEKLFF
d_gene: NA
j_gene: TRBJ1-4
abundance: few
v_gene: TRBV6-1

CDR3nt: TGTGCCAGCAGCCCCCCTAGCGGGGGCGGTGTCACCGGGGAGCTGTTTTTT
CDR3aa: CASSPPSGGGVTGELFF
d_gene: TRBD2
j_gene: TRBJ2-2
abundance: NA
v_gene: TRBV5-3

CDR3nt: TGTGCCAGCAACCTTCTAAGTGGAAGTACAGGGGAACGAGACAATGAGCAGTTCTTC
CDR3aa: CASNLLSGSTGERDNEQFF
d_gene: TRBD1
j_gene: TRBJ2-1
abundance: NA
v_gene: TRBV2

CDR3nt: TGTGCCAGCTCGTCGGGCTCTGTCTACGAGCAGTACTTC
CDR3aa: CASSSGSVYEQYF
d_gene: NA
j_gene: TRBJ2-7
abundance: few
v_gene: TRBV6-1

CDR3nt: TGTGCCAGCAAGAGGAGGCCGACCCCTGCCGATGAGCAGTTCTTC
CDR3aa: CASKRRPTPADEQFF
d_gene: NA
j_gene: TRBJ2-1
abundance: NA
v_gene: TRBV2

CDR3nt: TGTGCCAGCAGCTTACAGGCAGGCTCTAATTCACCCCTCCCCTTT
CDR3aa: CASSLQAGSNSPLPF
d_gene: NA
j_gene: TRBJ1-6
abundance: NA
v_gene: TRBV7-2

CDR3nt: TGCAGCGTTGAAGATCGCGCCGGGGGCAACTATGGCTACACCTTC
CDR3aa: CSVEDRAGGNYGYTF
d_gene: NA
j_gene: TRBJ1-2
abundance: NA
v_gene: TRBV29-1

CDR3nt: TGCAGTGCTCGGATTACAGGGGGCCAAGAGACCCAGTACTTC
CDR3aa: CSARITGGQETQYF
d_gene: TRBD1
j_gene: TRBJ2-5
abundance: NA
v_gene: TRBV20-1

CDR3nt: TGTGCCAGCAGCCGGACTAGCGGGGGGCGCCCGGGCACAGATACGCAGTATTTT
CDR3aa: CASSRTSGGRPGTDTQYF
d_gene: TRBD2
j_gene: TRBJ2-3
abundance: few
v_gene: TRBV7-3

CDR3nt: TGTGCCATCAGTAAAACCGAAGACTTGAACACTGAAGCTTTCTTT
CDR3aa: CAISKTEDLNTEAFF
d_gene: NA
j_gene: TRBJ1-1
abundance: few
v_gene: TRBV10-3

CDR3nt: TGTGCCAGCGGGGGGGGGCCGGTGGGCTACACCTTC
CDR3aa: CASGGGPVGYTF
d_gene: NA
j_gene: TRBJ1-2
abundance: NA
v_gene: TRBV6-5

CDR3nt: TGTGCCACCAGTGAGGGCGGACAGGGACAAGAGACCCAGTACTTC
CDR3aa: CATSEGGQGQETQYF
d_gene: TRBD1
j_gene: TRBJ2-5
abundance: NA
v_gene: TRBV24-1

CDR3nt: TGTGCCAGCGGGACACTGAACACCGGGGAGCTGTTTTTT
CDR3aa: CASGTLNTGELFF
d_gene: NA
j_gene: TRBJ2-2
abundance: many
v_gene: TRBV27

CDR3nt: TGCGCCAGCAGCCTCGCCGACAGTCACTATGGCTACACCTTC
CDR3aa: CASSLADSHYGYTF
d_gene: NA
j_gene: TRBJ1-2
abundance: few
v_gene: TRBV4-1

CDR3nt: TGTGCCAGCAGCTTGGGGGAGGTCACCTGGGAGCTGTTTTTT
CDR3aa: CASSLGEVTWELFF
d_gene: NA
j_gene: TRBJ2-2
abundance: NA
v_gene: TRBV5-6

CDR3nt: TGTGCCAGCAGTTCGGTTCTCTCCTATAATTCACCCCTCCACTTT
CDR3aa: CASSSVLSYNSPLHF
d_gene: NA
j_gene: TRBJ1-6
abundance: NA
v_gene: TRBV6-5

CDR3nt: TGTGCCAGCAGCTTCCTGGGGCAAACCAGCACAGATACGCAGTATTTT
CDR3aa: CASSFLGQTSTDTQYF
d_gene: NA
j_gene: TRBJ2-3
abundance: NA
v_gene: TRBV13

CDR3nt: TGTGCCAGTAGTATACCCCCCTGGACAGGGTCCTATTCTGAAGCTTTCTTT
CDR3aa: CASSIPPWTGSYSEAFF
d_gene: TRBD1
j_gene: TRBJ1-1
abundance: NA
v_gene: TRBV19

CDR3nt: TGTGCCAGCATCCCGGCAGGCGGTGTCTCCGAGCAGTACTTC
CDR3aa: CASIPAGGVSEQYF
d_gene: NA
j_gene: TRBJ2-7
abundance: NA
v_gene: TRBV5-5

CDR3nt: TGCAGTGCTAGATCCAGGGTAGTCGACGAGCAGTACTTC
CDR3aa: CSARSRVVDEQYF
d_gene: NA
j_gene: TRBJ2-7
abundance: NA
v_gene: TRBV20-1

CDR3nt: TGTGCCAGCAGTTTGAAGGGGGGACCGGGAGGCTACACCTTC
CDR3aa: CASSLKGGPGGYTF
d_gene: NA
j_gene: TRBJ1-2
abundance: NA
v_gene: TRBV12-3/TRBV12-4

CDR3nt: TGTGCCAGCAGATCGATGGCGGCGAGAGATACGCAGTATTTT
CDR3aa: CASRSMAARDTQYF
d_gene: NA
j_gene: TRBJ2-3
abundance: NA
v_gene: TRBV3-1

CDR3nt: TGTGCCAGCAGCCGTCCGGGGGCACTAAAACTGTTTTTT
CDR3aa: CASSRPGALKLFF
d_gene: NA
j_gene: TRBJ1-4
abundance: NA
v_gene: TRBV11-2

CDR3nt: TGTGCCAGCAGCTCCACAGGGGGGGGGACCGGGGAGCTGTTTTTT
CDR3aa: CASSSTGGGTGELFF
d_gene: NA
j_gene: TRBJ2-2
abundance: many
v_gene: TRBV7-2

CDR3nt: TGTGCCAGCAGTCTAGGGGTACCTAGCGGGGGGATGACCTACGAGCAGTACTTC
CDR3aa: CASSLGVPSGGMTYEQYF
d_gene: TRBD2
j_gene: TRBJ2-7
abundance: NA
v_gene: TRBV7-2

CDR3nt: TGCGCCAGCAGCCCTCGGACAGGAGCCTACGAGCAGTACTTC
CDR3aa: CASSPRTGAYEQYF
d_gene: TRBD1
j_gene: TRBJ2-7
abundance: few
v_gene: TRBV4-1

CDR3nt: TGCGCCAGCAGCTACGGACAGGGCTACTATGGCTACACCTTC
CDR3aa: CASSYGQGYYGYTF
d_gene: TRBD1
j_gene: TRBJ1-2
abundance: NA
v_gene: TRBV5-1

CDR3nt: TGTGCCAGCAGCCAAGGGGGACGCCACCAAGAGACCCAGTACTTC
CDR3aa: CASSQGGRHQETQYF
d_gene: NA
j_gene: TRBJ2-5
abundance: many
v_gene: TRBV14

CDR3nt: TGTGCCAGCAGTACAAATGGCTACACCTTC
CDR3aa: CASSTNGYTF
d_gene: NA
j_gene: TRBJ1-2
abundance: many
v_gene: TRBV12-3/TRBV12-4

CDR3nt: TGTGCCAGCAGCTTAGGCAGGGTTGGCGGGGAGCTGTTTTTT
CDR3aa: CASSLGRVGGELFF
d_gene: NA
j_gene: TRBJ2-2
abundance: many
v_gene: TRBV7-2

CDR3nt: TGTGCCAGCAGCGTCGGGGAGACCCAGTACTTC
CDR3aa: CASSVGETQYF
d_gene: NA
j_gene: TRBJ2-5
abundance: NA
v_gene: TRBV10-2

CDR3nt: TGTGCCAGCAGCTTGGTACCCGGGACTAGCGGGGGGGCCAACACCGGGGAGCTGTTTTTT
CDR3aa: CASSLVPGTSGGANTGELFF
d_gene: TRBD2
j_gene: TRBJ2-2
abundance: few
v_gene: TRBV7-6

CDR3nt: TGTGCCAGTAGTATAGGTGGAGCGGCAGCTTTCTTT
CDR3aa: CASSIGGAAAFF
d_gene: NA
j_gene: TRBJ1-1
abundance: NA
v_gene: TRBV19

CDR3nt: TGTGCCAGCAGTGAGGGCCGTGAGCAGTTCTTC
CDR3aa: CASSEGREQFF
d_gene: NA
j_gene: TRBJ2-1
abundance: NA
v_gene: TRBV6-1

CDR3nt: TGTGCCAGTAGTGCAAACAGGGGAAGGGTCTCTGGGGCCAACGTCCTGACTTTC
CDR3aa: CASSANRGRVSGANVLTF
d_gene: TRBD1
j_gene: TRBJ2-6
abundance: NA
v_gene: TRBV19

CDR3nt: TGTGCCAGCAGTGAGTCGGCAGGGGGCCCCGAATCGAACACTGAAGCTTTCTTT
CDR3aa: CASSESAGGPESNTEAFF
d_gene: TRBD1
j_gene: TRBJ1-1
abundance: few
v_gene: TRBV6-1

CDR3nt: TGTGCCAGCAGTTTGCCCGGGACAGGGGGCCTAAACTATGGCTACACCTTC
CDR3aa: CASSLPGTGGLNYGYTF
d_gene: TRBD1
j_gene: TRBJ1-2
abundance: NA
v_gene: TRBV28

CDR3nt: TGTGCCAGCAGCCCCTGGGGGCTAGCGGGGGGGCCTTTCGAGCAGTACTTC
CDR3aa: CASSPWGLAGGPFEQYF
d_gene: TRBD2
j_gene: TRBJ2-7
abundance: many
v_gene: TRBV7-2

CDR3nt: TGCGCCAGCAGCCAGGGGGGAATTAACTATGGCTACACCTTC
CDR3aa: CASSQGGINYGYTF
d_gene: NA
j_gene: TRBJ1-2
abundance: NA
v_gene: TRBV4-1

CDR3nt: TGTGCCAGCAGTACCATCATTTATACAGGGGCGAAGGTGAACACTGAAGCTTTCTTT
CDR3aa: CASSTIIYTGAKVNTEAFF
d_gene: TRBD1
j_gene: TRBJ1-1
abundance: few
v_gene: TRBV6-6

CDR3nt: TGTGCCAGTAATCAGCGGAGTTACACCGGGGAGCTGTTTTTT
CDR3aa: CASNQRSYTGELFF
d_gene: NA
j_gene: TRBJ2-2
abundance: NA
v_gene: TRBV19

CDR3nt: TGTGCCAGCAGCTCCGGGACAGGGACCTACGAGCAGTACTTC
CDR3aa: CASSSGTGTYEQYF
d_gene: TRBD1
j_gene: TRBJ2-7
abundance: many
v_gene: TRBV7-2